Following are 14 T cell receptor beta chains from one sample sequenced in a study of T cell responses to AZD1222 COVID-19 vaccine. The table came from immunoSEQ multiplex PCR; TCRdb's copy has only in-frame clones and leaves some out. The top ten clones hold under 9.5% of a sample with roughly 130,000 clones, about nine tenths of them seen once. Sample: peripheral blood, taken on day 0 of AZD1222 vaccination. Every receptor here comes from an adult in good health.

The V call is TRBV7-2, the J call TRBJ2-1; 12 nucleotides line up with TRBD2. Germline CDR1 is SGHTA and CDR2 is FQGNSA. Trimming took 6 bases from V and 2 from J; bases not matched to a gene: 5. The CDR3 runs 16 residues. In nucleotides, the CDR3 is TGTGCCAGCAGACCTAGACTAGCGGGAGCCTACAATGAGCAGTTCTTC. Protein: CASRPRLAGAYNEQFF.

The chain has TRBV2 and TRBJ1-6; D uncertain. This CDR3 spans 14 amino acids. CDR1 is SNHLY, CDR2 FYNNEI, per germline. The ends were cut back, 7 bases at V and 6 bases at J, with 13 bases in the middle. For the CDR3, the DNA is TGTGCCAGCACATACCACAGACCTAATTCACCCCTCCACTTT. Residues: CASTYHRPNSPLHF. The full variable domain, in which reference TRBV2 and TRBJ1-6 provide the parts outside the CDR3, is EPEVTQTPSHQVTQMGQEVILRCVPISNHLYFYWYRQILGQKVEFLVSFYNNEISEKSEIFDDQFSVERPDGSNFTLKIRSTKLEDSAMYFCASTYHRPNSPLHFGNGTRLTVT.

The genes are TRBV5-1 and TRBJ1-5; D ambiguous. CDR3 length: 14 residues. The V and J ends lost 0 bases and 7 bases respectively, with 11 bases between them. Germline assignment: CDR1 SGHRS and CDR2 YFSETQ. The CDR3: CASSLDGPHQPQHF. The CDR3 DNA is TGCGCCAGCAGCTTGGACGGACCCCACCAGCCCCAGCATTTT.

The V and J genes are TRBV29-1 and TRBJ2-5, with 8 bases lining up with TRBD1. The germline V gene has CDR1 SQVTM and CDR2 ANQGSEA. This CDR3 region has 12 residues. V lost 6 bases, J lost 4 bases, and 4 bases stayed unmatched. The CDR3 coding sequence is TGCAGCGTCCTGACAGGGGTAGAGACCCAGTACTTC. As protein: CSVLTGVETQYF.

This chain joins TRBV19 and TRBJ1-2; 10 bases align to TRBD1. The CDR3 has 14 residues. Per germline, CDR1 LNHDA and CDR2 SQIVND (reference sequence). The ends lost 10 bases at V and 6 bases at J; junction bases unmatched: 11. CDR3 nucleotide sequence: TGTGCCACCAGACCGGGACAGGGGTTTAATGGCTACACCTTC. Protein: CATRPGQGFNGYTF.

The rearrangement uses TRBV19 and TRBJ2-1; D is perhaps TRBD1 (6 bases). Trimming stripped 6 bases from V and 4 bases from J, with 19 bases between. In germline, CDR1 is LNHDA, CDR2 SQIVND (reference sequence). The length of the CDR3 is 16 residues. This CDR3 reads CASSNPGLQGYNEQFF. The CDR3 bases are TGTGCCAGTAGCAATCCCGGGCTACAGGGATACAATGAGCAGTTCTTC.

The V gene is TRBV18, the J gene TRBJ2-3, with D uncertain. The ends were cut back, 5 bases at V and 2 bases at J, with 8 bases in the middle. There are 13 residues in the CDR3. Germline assignment: CDR1 KGHSH and CDR2 LQKENI. The CDR3 region is CASSGTSTDTQYF. As DNA, the CDR3 is TGTGCCAGCTCAGGCACATCCACAGATACGCAGTATTTT.

The rearrangement links TRBV5-5 to TRBJ1-3, with a possible D match to TRBD1 (6 bases). CDR1 is SGHKS and CDR2 is YYEKEE in the germline V gene (reference sequence). V gave up 0 bases and J gave up 0 bases, with 13 bases separating them. The length of the CDR3 is 17 residues. DNA for the CDR3: TGTGCCAGCAGCTTGGGCCCCGGGGGCGTCTCTGGAAACACCATATATTTT. Its translation is CASSLGPGGVSGNTIYF.

The chain couples TRBV5-1 to TRBJ2-3, with D unclear. CDR1 and CDR2 (germline): SGHRS, YFSETQ. The CDR3 has 15 amino acids. V lost 1 base and J lost 0, with 9 bases in between. This CDR3 is CASSLRIESTDTQYF. CDR3 DNA sequence: TGCGCCAGCAGCTTGCGGATAGAAAGCACAGATACGCAGTATTTT. Variable domain in full (rest from reference TRBV5-1 and TRBJ2-3): KAGVTQTPRYLIKTRGQQVTLSCSPISGHRSVSWYQQTPGQGLQFLFEYFSETQRNKGNFPGRFSGRQFSNSRSEMNVSTLELGDSALYLCASSLRIESTDTQYFGPGTRLTVL.

CDR3 nucleotide sequence: TGTGCCAGCAGCTTAGTCGGGGGGGCTAATTCACCCCTCCACTTT. Translating it yields CASSLVGGANSPLHF. J is TRBJ1-6 and V is TRBV7-2; tentative D call: TRBD1 (6 bases). V lost 1 base and J 6 bases, leaving 10 bases between the germline ends. This CDR3 comprises 15 residues. The germline V gene has CDR1 SGHTA and CDR2 FQGNSA.

The chain recombines TRBV12-3 or TRBV12-4 with TRBJ1-1; D call uncertain. This CDR3 comprises 13 residues. V lost 6 bases to trimming and J lost 8 bases, with 16 bases between them. DNA of the CDR3: TGTGCCAGCAGCAAACATGCGGGTTTGGAAGCTTTCTTT. Amino acid sequence: CASSKHAGLEAFF.

The rearrangement uses TRBV9 and TRBJ1-5, with D possibly TRBD1 on 5 matching bases. Between the trimmed V and J ends, which lost 4 bases and 0 bases, there was a span of 8 bases. CDR1 and CDR2 from the germline V gene are SGDLS and YYNGEE. The CDR3 runs to 14 residues. CDR3 residues: CASSKTDSNQPQHF. In DNA, the CDR3 is TGTGCCAGCAGCAAGACAGATAGCAATCAGCCCCAGCATTTT.

V is TRBV28 and J is TRBJ2-7, with 8 bases that match TRBD1. Germline trimming cut 6 bases from V and 5 bases from J; bases unmatched to any gene: 9. Looked up from germline, CDR1 is MDHEN and CDR2 is SYDVKM. CDR3 length: 14 residues. CDR3 bases: TGTGCCAGCAGAAGGGACAGGTTTAGGAACGAGCAGTACTTC. Translating gives CASRRDRFRNEQYF.

This chain uses TRBV7-9 with TRBJ1-2; D unclear. With 2 bases removed from V and 1 base from J, the gap between germline ends came to 11 bases. From germline, CDR1 is SEHNR and CDR2 FQNEAQ (reference sequence). The CDR3 length is 15 residues. The CDR3 protein is CASSLSGSFNYGYTF. The CDR3, as DNA: TGTGCCAGCAGCTTAAGCGGTTCCTTTAACTATGGCTACACCTTC.